The 5 T cell receptor beta chains reported below all come from one sample, sequenced in a study of immune evolution from preneoplasia to lung adenocarcinoma. TCRdb keeps only in-frame clones here, not all; method: immunoSEQ multiplex PCR. The sample records fewer than 8,000 clones, roughly 79% being singletons. Source material: FFPE minimally invasive lung adenocarcinoma tissue. The receptors were sampled from a person aged 50-69 years with lung adenocarcinoma.

This rearrangement joins TRBV30 to TRBJ1-4; D unclear. This CDR3 spans 11 amino acids. Trimming stripped 0 bases from V and 8 bases from J, with 4 bases between. CDR1 is GTSNPN, CDR2 SVGIG, per germline (reference sequence). The CDR3 DNA is TGTGCCTGGAGTGTGGGGGAAAAACTGTTTTTT. It encodes CAWSVGEKLFF. Based on the CDR3 plus reference TRBV30 and TRBJ1-4, the full variable domain is SQTIHQWPATLVQPVGSPLSLECTVEGTSNPNLYWYRQAAGRGLQLLFYSVGIGQISSEVPQNLSASRPQDRQFILSSKKLLLSDSGFYLCAWSVGEKLFFGSGTQLSVL.

V and J are TRBV7-3 and TRBJ2-7, with D possibly being TRBD1 (6 bases). V shed 8 bases and J shed 1 base, with 15 bases lying between them. The germline CDR1 and CDR2 sequences are SGHTA and FQGTGA. The CDR3 contains 14 residues. The CDR3 DNA follows: TGTGCCAGCTCTCCTTCCGGGACATCCTACGAGCAGTACTTC. Its protein is CASSPSGTSYEQYF.

The rearrangement links TRBV28 to TRBJ2-2, with D uncertain. The CDR3 runs to 13 residues. The germline CDR1 and CDR2 sequences are MDHEN and SYDVKM. Trimming took off 6 bases at V and 7 bases at J, with 12 bases between the two ends. CDR3 protein: CASSPPYGGELFF. CDR3 sequence (DNA): TGTGCCAGCAGCCCCCCGTACGGCGGGGAGCTGTTTTTT.

The genes are TRBV9 and TRBJ2-1; tentatively, D is TRBD1 (6 bases). Germline CDR1 SGDLS, CDR2 YYNGEE. V was pared by 3 bases and J by 9 bases, with 22 bases between. CDR3 length: 16 amino acids. The CDR3 region has the DNA TGTGCCAGCAGCGCTAGCACAGGGTCTTATAGGGGTGAGCAGTTCTTC. It encodes CASSASTGSYRGEQFF.

This clone was seen only a few times. V gene TRBV6-6 combines with J gene TRBJ1-1; perhaps TRBD1 as D (5 bases). CDR1 is MNHNY and CDR2 is SVGAGI in the germline V gene (reference sequence). V gave up 10 bases and J gave up 9 bases, with 15 bases separating them. The CDR3 is 11 amino acids. The CDR3 loop reads CATTFGAKAFF. The CDR3 bases are TGTGCCACCACCTTTGGGGCAAAAGCTTTCTTT.